The present T cell receptor (beta chain) was sequenced within a study of blood T cell repertoires in COVID-19. Germline V gene sequence: CDR1 KGHDR, CDR2 SFDVKD. Trimming stripped 0 bases from V and 7 bases from J, with 6 bases between. CDR3 length equals 13 residues. Repertoires were generated with immunoSEQ multiplex PCR, while TCRdb's copy carries only in-frame clones and drops some. The sample has about 240,000 clones, over 75% seen once. Sample: peripheral blood. This rearrangement joins TRBV24-1 to TRBJ2-1; D not certain. This receptor was identified in a man aged 50-59 years with COVID-19, enrolled during active disease. The CDR3 spells CATSDLISNEQFF. Here the CDR3 DNA reads TGTGCCACCAGTGATTTGATATCTAATGAGCAGTTCTTC.